A selection of T cell receptor beta chains follows, all from one sample in a study of cytomegalovirus exposure and HLA in healthy donors. Clones were sequenced by immunoSEQ multiplex PCR, and TCRdb holds only the in-frame ones, with some missing. The sample consists of over 150,000 clones, under 80% of them appearing once. The sequencing input was PBMCs. All receptors come from a man between 25 and 39 years old in good health and CMV-seronegative. Both conserved end residues are part of each CDR3. Fields, in order: V gene, J gene, clone size, D gene, CDR3 DNA, CDR3 protein. D genes are given only for firm matches. Clone size is stated in some rows and not others, as once, few, many or a class when expanded.

TRBV25-1	TRBJ1-4	.	.	TGTGCCAGCAGTGAAATTTCGACTAATGAAAAACTGTTTTTT	CASSEISTNEKLFF
TRBV5-1	TRBJ2-5	.	TRBD2	TGCGCCAGCAGCCTATTTGATCCAGCGGGGGGCCGAGAGACCCAGTACTTC	CASSLFDPAGGRETQYF
TRBV6-1	TRBJ1-2	.	.	TGTGCCAGCAGAACTGGACAGCTCATCTATGGCTACACCTTC	CASRTGQLIYGYTF
TRBV11-2	TRBJ1-2	.	TRBD1	TGTGCCAGCAGCACGGACAGGGAAAACTATGGCTACACCTTC	CASSTDRENYGYTF
TRBV7-9	TRBJ1-4	.	.	TGTGCCAGCAGCTTAGTAAGCGGACGGGGGGCCGAAAAACTGTTTTTT	CASSLVSGRGAEKLFF
TRBV11-1	TRBJ1-1	.	.	TGTGCCAGCAGCCCCCGAGGGAGCACTGAAGCTTTCTTT	CASSPRGSTEAFF
TRBV4-3	TRBJ2-1	.	TRBD2	TGCGCCAGCAGCCAAGGGACTAGCGAGTACAATGAGCAGTTCTTC	CASSQGTSEYNEQFF
TRBV5-1	TRBJ1-2	once	TRBD1	TGCGCCAGCAGCCCGGGACAGCAATATAACTATGGCTACACCTTC	CASSPGQQYNYGYTF
TRBV5-6	TRBJ1-2	.	.	TGTGCCAGCAGCACCGACAGGAACTATGGCTACCCCTTC	CASSTDRNYGYPF
TRBV25-1	TRBJ2-1	.	.	TGTGCCAGCAGGGACATCTACAATGAGCAGTTCTTC	CASRDIYNEQFF
TRBV19	TRBJ2-1	.	.	TGTGCCAGTAGCCCAGATCCCTACAATGAGCAGTTCTTC	CASSPDPYNEQFF
TRBV20-1	TRBJ1-1	.	.	TGCAGCGAACAGGGTAGCACTGAAGCTTTCTTT	CSEQGSTEAFF
TRBV19	TRBJ1-5	.	.	TGTGCCAGTAGTATCGGGGGGCATAGCAATCAGCCCCAGCATTTT	CASSIGGHSNQPQHF
TRBV4-3	TRBJ2-7	.	.	TGCGCCAGCAGCCAAGATCTAATCCCGAATAGGGGAGGTCTGGACTTC	CASSQDLIPNRGGLDF
TRBV6-6	TRBJ1-5	.	.	TGTGCCAGCAGTTACAGGGAGGGGAGCAATCAGCCCCAGCATTTT	CASSYREGSNQPQHF
TRBV28	TRBJ2-3	few	TRBD1	TGTGCCAGCGAGCAGGGGGCAGATACGCAGTATTTT	CASEQGADTQYF
TRBV28	TRBJ2-7	.	TRBD1	TGTGCCAGCAGACTAACAGGGGGCTACTACGAGCAGTACTTC	CASRLTGGYYEQYF
TRBV2	TRBJ2-7	.	.	TGTGCCAGCAGTGTCCGACAGGTTCGGCTAGGATGGTACTTC	CASSVRQVRLGWYF
TRBV6-5	TRBJ1-6	.	.	TGTGCCAGCCGAGACAGCCATAATTCACCCCTCCACTTT	CASRDSHNSPLHF
TRBV7-2	TRBJ2-2	.	.	TGTGCCAGCAGCCTAATCACCGGGGAGCTGTTTTTT	CASSLITGELFF
TRBV2	TRBJ2-2	.	.	TGTGCCAGCAGGGAACATACCACGGACACCGGGGAGCTGTTTTTT	CASREHTTDTGELFF
TRBV30	TRBJ2-1	few	TRBD2	TGTGCCTGGAGTCCTCTAGCGGGGGGGCGCTACAATGAGCAGTTCTTC	CAWSPLAGGRYNEQFF
TRBV5-1	TRBJ1-1	.	TRBD1	TGCGCCAGCGGCCCGGGACAGGGAGTCACTGAAGCTTTCTTT	CASGPGQGVTEAFF
TRBV11-2	TRBJ1-2	.	.	TGTGCCAGCAGCTTAGGGACAAAAAACTATGGCTACACCTTC	CASSLGTKNYGYTF
TRBV4-2	TRBJ2-5	.	TRBD2	TGTGCCAGCAGCCAAGACCAGGGTGCGGGGGGTAGGGAGACCCAGTACTTC	CASSQDQGAGGRETQYF
TRBV4-3	TRBJ1-2	once	TRBD1	TGCGCCAGCAGCCAAGATGACAGGGGGTCTGGCTACACCTTC	CASSQDDRGSGYTF
TRBV2	TRBJ2-2	.	.	TGTGCCAGCAGTCTTTATGACAGTCGGAACACCGGGGAGCTGTTTTTT	CASSLYDSRNTGELFF
TRBV5-6	TRBJ2-3	.	.	TGTGCCAGCAGCTTGGCCGAGTCCTCCCACACAGATACGCAGTATTTT	CASSLAESSHTDTQYF
TRBV28	TRBJ1-6	.	TRBD1	TGTGCCAGCAGTTCCCACACTCCGGGACAGGGGTCGCCCCTCCACTTT	CASSSHTPGQGSPLHF
TRBV5-4	TRBJ2-7	.	TRBD2	TGTGCCTCTTCGGATTTGACTAGCGGGTTAGACGAGCAGTACTTC	CASSDLTSGLDEQYF
TRBV7-9	TRBJ2-7	.	TRBD1	TGTGCCAGCAGCAGCCGCCGGGACAGGGTGTACGAGCAGTACTTC	CASSSRRDRVYEQYF
TRBV2	TRBJ1-6	once	.	TGTGCCAGCAGGGTTTCGTCCCTAAATTCACCCCTCCACTTT	CASRVSSLNSPLHF
TRBV5-4	TRBJ2-2	once	.	TGTGCCAGCAGCTTGACCGGGACAACAAAGAGGGCGAACACCGGGGAGCTGTTTTTT	CASSLTGTTKRANTGELFF
TRBV27	TRBJ2-3	.	.	TGTGCCAGCAGTCCCTGGGAGGCTACCATAAATGCGCAGTATTTT	CASSPWEATINAQYF
TRBV19	TRBJ2-5	.	.	TGTGCCAGTAGTCCTTGGCTAGCGAAGGGAGAGACCCAGTACTTC	CASSPWLAKGETQYF
TRBV14	TRBJ2-7	once	TRBD1	TGTGCCAGCAGCTTGACAGGGGTGGGGGGCGAGCAGTACTTC	CASSLTGVGGEQYF
TRBV18	TRBJ1-1	few	.	TGTGCCAGCTCACCAGGGGCGAACACTGAAGCTTTCTTT	CASSPGANTEAFF
TRBV18	TRBJ1-1	.	.	TGTGCCAGCTCACCAGGCAGGGGAAGAGCTTTCTTT	CASSPGRGRAFF
TRBV5-1	TRBJ2-7	.	.	TGCGCCAGCACCTCAGGGGTTGTTCTCGACGAGCAGTACTTC	CASTSGVVLDEQYF
TRBV30	TRBJ1-6	once	.	TGTGCCTGGACCCTCGCGGGGAGGAGCTCCTATAATTCACCCCTCCACTTT	CAWTLAGRSSYNSPLHF
TRBV21-1	TRBJ1-1	.	.	TGTGCCAGCAGCCCCCGACGGGGATGGACTGAAGCTTTCTTT	CASSPRRGWTEAFF
TRBV5-1	TRBJ2-1	.	TRBD1	TGCGCCAGCAGCTTGGCCGGGACAGCATACAATGAGCAGTTCTTC	CASSLAGTAYNEQFF
TRBV19	TRBJ2-3	.	.	TGTGCCAGTAGTGGAGCTATCCGCACAGATACGCAGTATTTT	CASSGAIRTDTQYF
TRBV13	TRBJ1-6	few	.	TGTGCCAGCAGATCGGACAGCTCCTATAATTCACCCCTCCACTTT	CASRSDSSYNSPLHF
TRBV6-5	TRBJ2-7	.	TRBD1	TGTGCCAGCAGTCAGACAGGGGATGTCGACGAGCAGTACTTC	CASSQTGDVDEQYF
TRBV19	TRBJ2-4	.	.	TGTGCCAGTAGTTTGGACAAAGCCAAAAACATTCAGTACTTC	CASSLDKAKNIQYF
TRBV4-2	TRBJ2-7	.	TRBD2	TGTGCCAGCAGCGGAGCGGGTTTCGGGGGGGTAAACTACGAGCAGTACTTC	CASSGAGFGGVNYEQYF
TRBV18	TRBJ1-5	.	.	TGTGCCAGCTCACCAGTAGGGAGCGATCAGCCCCAGCATTTT	CASSPVGSDQPQHF
TRBV5-4	TRBJ1-3	.	.	TGTGCCAGCAGCTTTACGGTGGACAGCTCTGCCGTTGGAAACACCATATATTTT	CASSFTVDSSAVGNTIYF
TRBV2	TRBJ2-1	.	TRBD2	TGTGCCAGCCGCCAACTAGCGGGGGGGCCAATCAATGAGCAGTTCTTC	CASRQLAGGPINEQFF
TRBV5-6	TRBJ1-1	.	TRBD1	TGTGCCAGCAGCCAAAGGTGGGGACAGGGTGGGGGATACACTGAAGCTTTCTTT	CASSQRWGQGGGYTEAFF
TRBV6-5	TRBJ2-7	.	TRBD2	TGTGCCAGCAAAGGAGCGGGGCCCTACGAGCAGTACTTC	CASKGAGPYEQYF
TRBV29-1	TRBJ2-1	.	.	TGCAGCGTCTCAGGCTACAATGAGCAGTTCTTC	CSVSGYNEQFF
TRBV6-5	TRBJ1-1	.	.	TGTGCCAGCAGACCCGGTTCGGTTACTGAAGCTTTCTTT	CASRPGSVTEAFF
TRBV28	TRBJ2-1	.	.	TGTGCCAGCAGTTTCGGGGGAAGCTACAATGAGCAGTTCTTC	CASSFGGSYNEQFF
TRBV7-2	TRBJ2-5	few	TRBD2	TGTGCCAGCAGCTTAGACGGGGGGTCTCAAGAGACCCAGTACTTC	CASSLDGGSQETQYF
TRBV6-5	TRBJ1-5	.	TRBD1	TGTGCCAGCAGTTACTCCGACAGGGGGAGCAATCAGCCCCAGCATTTT	CASSYSDRGSNQPQHF
TRBV6-1	TRBJ1-5	few	.	TGTGCCAGCAGTCGCGGTTTTGCTCAGCCCCAGCATTTT	CASSRGFAQPQHF